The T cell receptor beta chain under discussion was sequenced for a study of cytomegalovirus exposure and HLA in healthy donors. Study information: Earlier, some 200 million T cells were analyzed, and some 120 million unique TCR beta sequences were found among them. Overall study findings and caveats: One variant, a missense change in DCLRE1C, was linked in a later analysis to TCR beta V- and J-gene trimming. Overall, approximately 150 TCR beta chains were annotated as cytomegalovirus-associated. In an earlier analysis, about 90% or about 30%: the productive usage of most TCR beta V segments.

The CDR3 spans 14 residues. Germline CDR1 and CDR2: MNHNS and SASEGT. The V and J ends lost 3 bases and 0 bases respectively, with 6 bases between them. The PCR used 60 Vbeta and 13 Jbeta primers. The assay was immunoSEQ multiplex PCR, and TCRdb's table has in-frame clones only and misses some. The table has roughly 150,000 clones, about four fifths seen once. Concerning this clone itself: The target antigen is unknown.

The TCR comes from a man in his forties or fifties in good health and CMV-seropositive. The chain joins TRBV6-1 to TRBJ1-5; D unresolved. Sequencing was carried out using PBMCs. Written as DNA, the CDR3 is TGTGCCAGCAGTGACAGGTATAGCAATCAGCCCCAGCATTTT. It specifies CASSDRYSNQPQHF.